This T cell receptor (beta chain) was sequenced during a study of memory B cells and T cells in multiple sclerosis. Study-wide results and limits: Shared clonotype counts depended on differing compartment clone-set sizes and were normalized.

With respect to this clone: Its antigen remains unidentified.

The method was immunoSEQ multiplex PCR; TCRdb's version includes in-frame clones alone and lacks a portion of them. The data hold several thousand clones, with about 60% observed a single time. The ends were cut back, 2 bases at V and 0 bases at J, with 6 bases in the middle. CDR3 length: 14 amino acids. Per germline, CDR1 SGDLS and CDR2 YYNGEE. The receptor's source is a human donor with multiple sclerosis. The chain joins TRBV9 to TRBJ1-3, with D unclear. Specimen: memory (CD45RO+) CD8+ T cells from blood. CDR3 loop: CASSVWHSGNTIYF. As DNA, the CDR3 is TGTGCCAGCAGCGTGTGGCACTCTGGAAACACCATATATTTT.